This T cell receptor (beta chain) emerged from a study of T-cell reconstitution after alpha-beta-depleted transplantation in children. TCRbeta library preparation incorporated unique molecular identifiers. TCRdb reanalysed the PCR reads using MiXCR and keeps one entry per CDR3 protein. Here the sample spans some 110,000 distinct CDR3 sequences, 10% being singletons. Study results and limitations: Most T-cell counts and diversity one year after the transplant came from T cells that were newly produced. After transplant, at about two months, alpha-beta T cells were reportedly derived from several hundred expanded graft clones.

A remark on this clonotype: Its antigen is undetermined.

V lost 3 bases to trimming and J lost 4 bases, with 13 bases between them. Germline CDR1 reads DFQATT; CDR2 reads SNEGSKA (reference sequence). The CDR3 has 13 amino acids. The chain has TRBV20-1 and TRBJ2-7; D remains ambiguous. The receptor's source is a boy younger than 10 with acute lymphoblastic leukemia, due to receive a stem cell transplant. This material consisted of PBMCs, taken before TCRalphabeta/CD19-depleted stem cell transplant. Written as DNA, the CDR3 is TGCAGTGCTAGTGGGTTGGGTGGTTACGAGCAGTACTTC. Its translation is CSASGLGGYEQYF.